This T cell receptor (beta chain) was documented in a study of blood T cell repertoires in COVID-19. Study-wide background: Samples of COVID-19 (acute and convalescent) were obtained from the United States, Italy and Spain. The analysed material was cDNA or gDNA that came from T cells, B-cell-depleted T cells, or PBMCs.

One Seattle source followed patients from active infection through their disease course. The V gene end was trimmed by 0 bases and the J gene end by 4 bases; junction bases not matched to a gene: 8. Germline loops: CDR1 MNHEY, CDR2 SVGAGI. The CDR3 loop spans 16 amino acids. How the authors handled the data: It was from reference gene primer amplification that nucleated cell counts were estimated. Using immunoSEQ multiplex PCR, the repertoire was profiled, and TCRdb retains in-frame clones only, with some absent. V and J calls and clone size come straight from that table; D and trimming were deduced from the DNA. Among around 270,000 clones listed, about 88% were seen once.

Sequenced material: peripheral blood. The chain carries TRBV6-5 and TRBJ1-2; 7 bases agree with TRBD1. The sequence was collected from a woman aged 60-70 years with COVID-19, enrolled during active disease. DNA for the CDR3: TGTGCCAGCAGTTACTCCAGGGGGGCCTCCTCCTATGGCTACACCTTC. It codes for CASSYSRGASSYGYTF.